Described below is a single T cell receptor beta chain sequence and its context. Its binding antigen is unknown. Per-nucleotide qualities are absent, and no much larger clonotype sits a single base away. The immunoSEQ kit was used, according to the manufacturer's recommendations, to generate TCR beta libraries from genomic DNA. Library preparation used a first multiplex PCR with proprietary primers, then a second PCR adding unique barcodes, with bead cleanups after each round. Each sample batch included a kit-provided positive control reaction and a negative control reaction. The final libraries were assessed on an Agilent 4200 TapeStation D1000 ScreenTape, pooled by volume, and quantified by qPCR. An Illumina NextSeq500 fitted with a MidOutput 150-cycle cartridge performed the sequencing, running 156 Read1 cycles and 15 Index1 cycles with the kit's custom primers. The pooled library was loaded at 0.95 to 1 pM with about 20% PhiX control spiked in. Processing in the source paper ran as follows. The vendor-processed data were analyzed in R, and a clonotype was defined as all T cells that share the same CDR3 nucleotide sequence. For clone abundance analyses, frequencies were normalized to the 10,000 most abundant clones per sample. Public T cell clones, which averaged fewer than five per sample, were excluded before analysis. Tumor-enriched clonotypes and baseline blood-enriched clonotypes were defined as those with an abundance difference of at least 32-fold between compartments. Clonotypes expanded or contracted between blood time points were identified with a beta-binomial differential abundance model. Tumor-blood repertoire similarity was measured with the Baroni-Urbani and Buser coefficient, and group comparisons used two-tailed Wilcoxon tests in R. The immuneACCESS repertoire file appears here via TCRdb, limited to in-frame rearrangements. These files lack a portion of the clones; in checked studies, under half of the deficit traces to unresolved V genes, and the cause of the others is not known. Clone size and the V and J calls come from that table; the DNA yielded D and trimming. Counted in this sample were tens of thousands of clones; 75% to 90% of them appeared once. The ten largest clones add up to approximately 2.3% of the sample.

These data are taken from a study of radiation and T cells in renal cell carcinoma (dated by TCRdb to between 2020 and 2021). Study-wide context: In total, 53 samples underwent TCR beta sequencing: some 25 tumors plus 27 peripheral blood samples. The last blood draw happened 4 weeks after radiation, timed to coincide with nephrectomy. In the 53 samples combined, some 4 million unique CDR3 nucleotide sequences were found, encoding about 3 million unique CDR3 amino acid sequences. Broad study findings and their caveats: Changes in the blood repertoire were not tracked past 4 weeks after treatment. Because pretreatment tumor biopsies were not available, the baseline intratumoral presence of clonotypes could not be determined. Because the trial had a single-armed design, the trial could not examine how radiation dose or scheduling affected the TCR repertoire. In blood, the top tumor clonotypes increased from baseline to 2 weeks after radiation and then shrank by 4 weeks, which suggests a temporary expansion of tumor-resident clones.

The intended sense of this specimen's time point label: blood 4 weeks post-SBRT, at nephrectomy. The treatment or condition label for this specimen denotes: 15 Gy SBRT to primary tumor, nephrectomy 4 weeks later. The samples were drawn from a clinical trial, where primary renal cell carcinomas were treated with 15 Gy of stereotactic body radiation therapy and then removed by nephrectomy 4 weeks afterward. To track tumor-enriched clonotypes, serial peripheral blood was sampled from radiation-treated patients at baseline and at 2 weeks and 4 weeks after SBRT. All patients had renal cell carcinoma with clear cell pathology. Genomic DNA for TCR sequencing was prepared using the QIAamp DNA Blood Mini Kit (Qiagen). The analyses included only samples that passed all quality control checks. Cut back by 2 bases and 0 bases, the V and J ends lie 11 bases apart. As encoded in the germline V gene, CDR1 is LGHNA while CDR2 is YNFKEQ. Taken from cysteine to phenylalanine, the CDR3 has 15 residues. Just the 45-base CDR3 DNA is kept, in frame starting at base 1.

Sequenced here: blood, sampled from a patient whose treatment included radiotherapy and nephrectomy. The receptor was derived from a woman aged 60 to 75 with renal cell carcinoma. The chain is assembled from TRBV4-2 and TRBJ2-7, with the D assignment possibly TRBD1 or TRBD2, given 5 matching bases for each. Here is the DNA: TGTGCCAGCAGCCAACCGGGACCGAGCTCCTACGAGCAGTACTTC. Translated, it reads CASSQPGPSSYEQYF.